The 9 T cell receptor beta chains listed next were all sequenced from one sample in a study of response to subunit inactivated influenza vaccine. MiXCR, run by TCRdb on the RT-PCR reads, gives a single entry per CDR3 protein. The table has hundreds of thousands of distinct CDR3 sequences, 22% seen once. The sequences come from PBMCs from blood, collected 21 months after vaccination. Every receptor here comes from a man aged 50-75 years who received an inactivated influenza vaccine.

This clonotype came up many times. The V and J genes are TRBV27 and TRBJ1-2; possibly TRBD1 for D (6 bases). Per germline, CDR1 MNHEY and CDR2 SMNVEV (reference sequence). This CDR3 has 15 residues. The V and J ends lost 6 bases and 1 base respectively, with 15 bases between them. Written as DNA, the CDR3 is TGTGCCAGCAGCCAACAGGGCCCTATTAACTATGGCTACACCTTC. The encoded protein is CASSQQGPINYGYTF.

This clonotype has just a few counts. The chain recombines TRBV20-1 with TRBJ2-7, with a weak D call TRBD1 (6 bases). Germline lookup yields CDR1 DFQATT and CDR2 SNEGSKA (reference sequence). The CDR3 extends over 14 amino acids. The CDR3 nucleotides read TGCAGCACCTTAAGGGGACATAACTCCTACGAGCAGTACTTC. Encoded protein: CSTLRGHNSYEQYF.

The chain uses TRBV7-8 and TRBJ2-1; 11 bases line up with TRBD1. J lost 7 bases, V lost 5 bases, and 10 bases had no gene match. The CDR3 contains 16 residues. Germline loops: CDR1 SGHVS, CDR2 FQNEAQ. CDR3 nucleotides: TGTGCCAGCAGCCTAACGGACAGGGGGCGAGGGAATGAGCAGTTCTTC. This codes for CASSLTDRGRGNEQFF.

This clonotype has just a few counts. The rearrangement joins TRBV6-5 to TRBJ2-6, with D perhaps being TRBD1 or TRBD2 (6 bases each). Between the trimmed V and J ends, which lost 4 bases and 4 bases, there was a span of 20 bases. Germline V gene sequence: CDR1 MNHEY, CDR2 SVGAGI. The CDR3 has 18 residues. The CDR3: CASSFRGALGGGANVLTF. As DNA, the CDR3 is TGTGCCAGCAGTTTTAGGGGGGCCCTAGGTGGCGGGGCCAACGTCCTGACTTTC.

Only a few counts were recorded for this clonotype. The genes are TRBV11-2 and TRBJ2-5, with a possible D match to TRBD1 (5 bases). V was shortened by 2 bases and J by 5 bases, with 15 bases between the two germline ends. The CDR3 contains 15 residues. In germline, CDR1 is SGHAT, CDR2 FQNNGV. DNA of the CDR3: TGTGCCAGCAGCTTACCCAGGGCCTGGCGGGAGACCCAGTACTTC. This translates into CASSLPRAWRETQYF.

V is TRBV20-1 and J is TRBJ2-1; possibly TRBD1 for D (5 bases). The V and J ends lost 6 bases and 3 bases respectively, with 15 bases between them. CDR1 and CDR2 from the germline V gene are DFQATT and SNEGSKA (reference sequence). The CDR3 consists of 14 residues. The CDR3 coding sequence is TGCAGTGCCCGACCGGCAGGGATCTACAATGAGCAGTTCTTC. Its protein is CSARPAGIYNEQFF.

The J gene is TRBJ1-5, the V gene TRBV12-3 or TRBV12-4, with 9 bases matching TRBD1. The CDR3 is made up of 16 amino acids. The V segment lost 7 bases and the J segment 3 bases; nucleotides outside the gene matches: 10. CDR3 loop: CASTLGTGYPNQPQHF. As DNA, the CDR3 is TGTGCCAGCACGTTAGGGACAGGGTACCCCAATCAGCCCCAGCATTTT.

About this clonotype: The missing conserved phenylalanine or tryptophan at the end of this CDR3 makes a read error likely. The chain combines TRBV20-1 with TRBJ1-3; D possibly corresponds to TRBD1 (5 bases). The length of the CDR3 is 15 residues. CDR1 and CDR2 (germline): DFQATT, SNEGSKA (reference sequence). V shed 0 bases and J shed 4 bases, with 13 bases lying between them. CDR3 sequence (DNA): TGCAGTGCTAGAGATCTCCAGGGTGGAGGAAACACCATATATATT. Its protein is CSARDLQGGGNTIYI.

The chain has TRBV10-3 and TRBJ1-1; possibly TRBD1 for D (6 bases). V lost 4 bases and J 1 base, leaving 16 bases between the germline ends. CDR3 length equals 16 residues. Germline values: CDR1 ENHRY, CDR2 SYGVKD. The CDR3 DNA reads TGTGCCATCAGTGGCAGGTTGGGGGCGACGAACACTGAAGCTTTCTTT. Its protein product is CAISGRLGATNTEAFF.